This T cell receptor (beta chain) appears in the sequencing data of a study of vaccination effects on CD4 cells after COVID-19. Study-level information: Each participant was administered two doses of either the BNT162b2 or the mRNA-1273 vaccine. Wells each received over 1.5 million PBMC, cultured with around 9.6 IU/ml IL-2 and about 10 ug/ml peptides.

A word on this clone: Its antigen is unidentified.

CDR1 and CDR2 from the germline V gene are SGHRS and YFSETQ. The V gene end was trimmed by 5 bases and the J gene end by 0 bases; junction bases not matched to a gene: 4. The CDR3 has 16 amino acids. The culture ran for nine to eleven days, and then CD4+ T cells were isolated. The vaccine recipients had no prior SARS-CoV-2 infection, with negative nucleocapsid antibodies. IL-2 medium supplanted half the medium on days 3 and 7. Data came from immunoSEQ multiplex PCR; TCRdb stores just in-frame clones and leaves some out. Of over 65,000 clones listed, more than 70% were seen once; the top ten hold roughly 1.9%.

This specimen was CD4+ T cells from PBMCs cultured without peptide, taken before COVID-19 vaccination. J is TRBJ2-3 and V is TRBV5-1; 12 bases agree with TRBD2. The sequence derives from a human donor who received a COVID-19 vaccine. This CDR3 is CASSFGLAGSTDTQYF. CDR3 in DNA: TGCGCCAGCAGTTTCGGACTAGCGGGGAGCACAGATACGCAGTATTTT.